This T cell receptor (beta chain) was documented in a study of CD8+ T cells in alopecia areata. Study-level background: A regimen of oral tofacitinib, 5 to 10 mg twice daily, was given to treated patients. Findings of the study overall: Affected scalp, especially in alopecia totalis/universalis, had a higher clonality than normal scalp did.

There are a few counts of this clone. What it binds is not known. cDNA serving as the sequencing template came from extracted, reverse transcribed RNA. The protocol was immunoSEQ multiplex PCR, while the TCRdb copy is restricted to in-frame clones and leaves out a portion. The sample carries 100,000 to 150,000 clones, approximately 48% recorded once. From PBMCs, CD4+ and CD8+ T cells were sorted. The source is a human donor with alopecia areata. The sequencing used CD8+ T cells sorted from blood, collected at week 0.

The DNA for the CDR3 is TGTGCCTGGGGGGGCCGCCTGAACACTGAAGCTTTCTTT. This gives the protein CAWGGRLNTEAFF. This rearrangement joins TRBV30 to TRBJ1-1; the D gene is possibly TRBD1 (6 bases). The CDR3 is 13 residues long. V lost 5 bases and J lost 0, with 10 bases in between. CDR1 and CDR2 (germline): GTSNPN, SVGIG (reference sequence).